This T cell receptor (beta chain) is drawn from a study of blood T cell repertoires in COVID-19. As for the study in general: Spain, Italy and the United States supplied samples that represented acute and convalescent COVID-19.

Produced via immunoSEQ multiplex PCR; TCRdb's table is partial and in-frame only. The repertoire holds over 110,000 clones, with approximately 85% as singletons. Sequencing input: peripheral blood. The sequence was obtained from a man in his 70s with acute or convalescent COVID-19.

The CDR3 DNA follows: TGTGCCAGCAGTTTGAAGGGGGTCTATCAGCCCCAGCATTTT. Translation gives CASSLKGVYQPQHF. V is TRBV27 and J is TRBJ1-5; D possibly corresponds to TRBD1 (6 bases). The CDR3 consists of 14 residues. The V and J ends lost 3 bases and 5 bases respectively, with 11 bases between them. CDR1 and CDR2 (germline): MNHEY, SMNVEV (reference sequence).